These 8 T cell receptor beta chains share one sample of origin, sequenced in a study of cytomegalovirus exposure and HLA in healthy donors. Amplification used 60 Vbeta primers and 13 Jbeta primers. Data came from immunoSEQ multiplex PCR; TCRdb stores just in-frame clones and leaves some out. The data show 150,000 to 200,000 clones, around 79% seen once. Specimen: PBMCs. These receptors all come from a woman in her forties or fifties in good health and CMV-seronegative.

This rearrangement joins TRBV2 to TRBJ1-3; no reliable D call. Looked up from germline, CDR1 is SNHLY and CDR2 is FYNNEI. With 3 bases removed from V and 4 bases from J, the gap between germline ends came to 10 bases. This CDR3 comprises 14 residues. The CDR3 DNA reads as TGTGCCAGCAGTGAGGAGGGTGCCGGAAACACCATATATTTT. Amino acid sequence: CASSEEGAGNTIYF.

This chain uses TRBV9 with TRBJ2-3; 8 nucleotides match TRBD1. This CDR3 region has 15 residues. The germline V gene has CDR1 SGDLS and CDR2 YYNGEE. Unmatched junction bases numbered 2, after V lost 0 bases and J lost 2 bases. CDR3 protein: CASSVGDRYTDTQYF. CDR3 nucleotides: TGTGCCAGCAGCGTAGGGGACAGGTACACAGATACGCAGTATTTT.

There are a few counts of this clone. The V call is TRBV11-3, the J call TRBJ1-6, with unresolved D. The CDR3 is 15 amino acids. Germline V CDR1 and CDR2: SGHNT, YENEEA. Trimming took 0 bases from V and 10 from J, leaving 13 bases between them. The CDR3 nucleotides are TGTGCCAGCAGCTTAGATGCGAGTGCAGGATCACCCCTCCACTTT. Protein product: CASSLDASAGSPLHF. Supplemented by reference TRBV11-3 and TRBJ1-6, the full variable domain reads EAGVVQSPRYKIIEKKQPVAFWCNPISGHNTLYWYLQNLGQGPELLIRYENEEAVDDSQLPKDRFSAERLKGVDSTLKIQPAELGDSAVYLCASSLDASAGSPLHFGNGTRLTVT.

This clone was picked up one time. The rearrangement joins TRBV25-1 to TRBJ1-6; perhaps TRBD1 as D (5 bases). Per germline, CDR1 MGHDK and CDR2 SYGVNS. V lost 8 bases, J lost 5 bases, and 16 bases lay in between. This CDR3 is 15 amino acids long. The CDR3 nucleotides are TGTGCCAGCCGTCTCGCTCAGGGCAATAATTCACCCCTCCACTTT. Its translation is CASRLAQGNNSPLHF.

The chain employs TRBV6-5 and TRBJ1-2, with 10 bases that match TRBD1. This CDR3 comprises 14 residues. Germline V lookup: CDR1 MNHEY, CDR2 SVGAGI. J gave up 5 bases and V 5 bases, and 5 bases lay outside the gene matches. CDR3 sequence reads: CASSARGQGYGYTF. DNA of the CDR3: TGTGCCAGCAGTGCCCGGGGACAGGGGTATGGCTACACCTTC.

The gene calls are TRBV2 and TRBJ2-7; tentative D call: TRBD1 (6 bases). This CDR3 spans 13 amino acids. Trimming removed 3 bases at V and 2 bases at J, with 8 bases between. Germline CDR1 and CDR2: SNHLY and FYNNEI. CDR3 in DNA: TGTGCCAGCAGTGATGGGGGCCCCTACGAGCAGTACTTC. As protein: CASSDGGPYEQYF.

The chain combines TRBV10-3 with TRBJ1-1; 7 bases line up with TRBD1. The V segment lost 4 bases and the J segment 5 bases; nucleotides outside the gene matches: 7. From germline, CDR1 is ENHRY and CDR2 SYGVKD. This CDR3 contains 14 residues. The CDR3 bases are TGTGCCATCAGTGCCACAGGGGATAGGACTGAAGCTTTCTTT. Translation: CAISATGDRTEAFF.

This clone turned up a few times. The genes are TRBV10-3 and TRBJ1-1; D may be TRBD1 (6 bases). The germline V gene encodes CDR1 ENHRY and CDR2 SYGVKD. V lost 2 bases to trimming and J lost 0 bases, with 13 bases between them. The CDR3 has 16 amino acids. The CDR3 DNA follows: TGTGCCATCAGTGAGGGGCAGGGGAGGGTGAACACTGAAGCTTTCTTT. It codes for CAISEGQGRVNTEAFF.